Listed below are T cell receptor beta chains from one sample, sequenced in a study of blood T cell repertoires in COVID-19. TCRdb's copy holds only in-frame clones and misses some; the assay was immunoSEQ multiplex PCR. The sample consists of 250,000 or so clones, approximately 84% of them appearing once. Sample: PBMCs or T cells enriched from blood (not recorded which). Receptors originate from a man aged 55 to 70 who had recovered from COVID-19. The CDR3 runs from the conserved cysteine through the conserved F or W.

v_call: TRBV9; j_call: TRBJ1-2; cdr3_aa: CASSNSGGIDIYGYTF
v_call: TRBV15; j_call: TRBJ1-4; cdr3_aa: CAARRGDGEKLFF
v_call: TRBV7-2; j_call: TRBJ2-3; cdr3_aa: CASSRGLAPDTQYF
v_call: TRBV7-9; j_call: TRBJ2-1; cdr3_aa: CASSLGTGTNEQFF
v_call: TRBV7-8; j_call: TRBJ1-4; cdr3_aa: CASSTYPDRPATNEKLFF
v_call: TRBV5-1; j_call: TRBJ2-5; cdr3_aa: CASSFQTGTLQETQYF
v_call: TRBV10-3; j_call: TRBJ1-1; cdr3_aa: CAIRSPSVANTEAFF
v_call: TRBV5-1; j_call: TRBJ2-1; cdr3_aa: CASSLFGQYGINNEQFF
v_call: TRBV7-9; j_call: TRBJ2-7; cdr3_aa: CASSLDWTGPSYYEQYF
v_call: TRBV24-1; j_call: TRBJ2-3; cdr3_aa: CATSDPNTYHTQYF
v_call: TRBV4-3; j_call: TRBJ1-1; cdr3_aa: CASSQEPGLQNTEAFF
v_call: TRBV2; j_call: TRBJ1-6; cdr3_aa: CASRSAPGQGAYNSPLHF
v_call: TRBV23-1; j_call: TRBJ2-1; cdr3_aa: CASRSQRGGTRSYEQFF
v_call: TRBV7-2; j_call: TRBJ1-1; cdr3_aa: CASSLGLFRTMNTEAFF
v_call: TRBV2; j_call: TRBJ2-3; cdr3_aa: CASSELASSTDTQYF
v_call: TRBV29-1; j_call: TRBJ2-3; cdr3_aa: CSVAVAGVSTDTQYF
v_call: TRBV5-1; j_call: TRBJ2-7; cdr3_aa: CASSWGVGQGFHEQYF
v_call: TRBV7-9; j_call: TRBJ2-3; cdr3_aa: CASSSTTDTQYF
v_call: TRBV18; j_call: TRBJ2-1; cdr3_aa: CASSPPSGGAYNEQFF
v_call: TRBV7-2; j_call: TRBJ1-4; cdr3_aa: CASSLAGRGGEKLFF
v_call: TRBV5-8; j_call: TRBJ2-2; cdr3_aa: CASSFSSGEGYTGELFF
v_call: TRBV7-3; j_call: TRBJ2-2; cdr3_aa: CASSLGGFEGTGELFF
v_call: TRBV30; j_call: TRBJ2-3; cdr3_aa: CAWSMGQGDVDTQYF
v_call: TRBV5-1; j_call: TRBJ2-5; cdr3_aa: CASSLSGAPQETQYF
v_call: TRBV3-1/TRBV3-2; j_call: TRBJ1-3; cdr3_aa: CASSQLLTSGNTIYF
v_call: TRBV6-2/TRBV6-3; j_call: TRBJ1-2; cdr3_aa: CASSYSPDSSGYTF
v_call: TRBV25-1; j_call: TRBJ2-3; cdr3_aa: CASSKYRASTDTQYF
v_call: TRBV5-1; j_call: TRBJ1-2; cdr3_aa: CASSLDRNYGYTF
v_call: TRBV24-1; j_call: TRBJ2-2; cdr3_aa: CATSDWNGQNTGELFF
v_call: TRBV20-1; j_call: TRBJ1-2; cdr3_aa: CSARTSYGYTF
v_call: TRBV19; j_call: TRBJ2-1; cdr3_aa: CASSNPPGQQSYNEQFF
v_call: TRBV2; j_call: TRBJ2-7; cdr3_aa: CASRTDRGEQYF
v_call: TRBV7-2; j_call: TRBJ1-1; cdr3_aa: CASSREGNTEAFF
v_call: TRBV5-4; j_call: TRBJ2-7; cdr3_aa: CASSWDRSYEQYF
v_call: TRBV29-1; j_call: TRBJ2-7; cdr3_aa: CSVLLGAYEQYF
v_call: TRBV25-1; j_call: TRBJ2-5; cdr3_aa: CASSPGGGGAQYF
v_call: TRBV12-3/TRBV12-4; j_call: TRBJ1-2; cdr3_aa: CASSLVQEYGYTF
v_call: TRBV15; j_call: TRBJ2-7; cdr3_aa: CATSRVGTGPANSYEQYF
v_call: TRBV7-2; j_call: TRBJ2-1; cdr3_aa: CASSLGLAGGPNLYNEQFF
v_call: TRBV6-5; j_call: TRBJ1-2; cdr3_aa: CASTGSGGLGYTF
v_call: TRBV29-1; j_call: TRBJ2-7; cdr3_aa: CSVETGGGGAYEQYF
v_call: TRBV2; j_call: TRBJ1-4; cdr3_aa: CASAWDREVEKLFF
v_call: TRBV15; j_call: TRBJ2-3; cdr3_aa: CATSRDNSPSTDTQYF
v_call: TRBV6-2/TRBV6-3; j_call: TRBJ2-5; cdr3_aa: CASSYGNIAGETQYF
v_call: TRBV7-6; j_call: TRBJ2-3; cdr3_aa: CASSLIRGGRTDTQYF
v_call: TRBV2; j_call: TRBJ2-3; cdr3_aa: CASSSTRQGDTQYF
v_call: TRBV24-1; j_call: TRBJ2-1; cdr3_aa: CATSDRETGRNEQFF
v_call: TRBV4-2; j_call: TRBJ2-7; cdr3_aa: CASSQDVTQLSYEQYF
v_call: TRBV7-8; j_call: TRBJ1-2; cdr3_aa: CASSPSTGNYGYTF
v_call: TRBV5-1; j_call: TRBJ1-5; cdr3_aa: CASSLESPGSNQPQHF
v_call: TRBV18; j_call: TRBJ1-1; cdr3_aa: CASSPSGIEAFF
v_call: TRBV2; j_call: TRBJ2-7; cdr3_aa: CASSGLAGAYEQYF
v_call: TRBV6-2/TRBV6-3; j_call: TRBJ1-5; cdr3_aa: CASSYPTTEYSNQPQHF
v_call: TRBV18; j_call: TRBJ2-2; cdr3_aa: CASSPQDSTGELFF
v_call: TRBV2; j_call: TRBJ1-6; cdr3_aa: CASSSMAEDSPLHF
v_call: TRBV4-3; j_call: TRBJ2-2; cdr3_aa: CASSDRNTGELFF
v_call: TRBV19; j_call: TRBJ1-6; cdr3_aa: CASSSGHLNNSPLHF
v_call: TRBV19; j_call: TRBJ2-3; cdr3_aa: CASSNKAGAGTDTQYF
v_call: TRBV5-1; j_call: TRBJ2-1; cdr3_aa: CASSLDRGRDEQFF
v_call: TRBV19; j_call: TRBJ2-7; cdr3_aa: CASMGQGGYEQYF